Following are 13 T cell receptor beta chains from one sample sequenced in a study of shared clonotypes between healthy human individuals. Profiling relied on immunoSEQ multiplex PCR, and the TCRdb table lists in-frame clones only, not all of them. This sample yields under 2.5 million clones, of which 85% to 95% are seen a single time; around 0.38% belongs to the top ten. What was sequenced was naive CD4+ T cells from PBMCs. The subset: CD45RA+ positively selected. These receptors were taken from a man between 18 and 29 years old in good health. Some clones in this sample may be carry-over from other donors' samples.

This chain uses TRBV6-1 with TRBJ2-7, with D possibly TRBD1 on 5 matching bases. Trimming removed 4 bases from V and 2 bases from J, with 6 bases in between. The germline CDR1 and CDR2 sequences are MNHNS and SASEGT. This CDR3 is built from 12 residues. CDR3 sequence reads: CASSVRAYEQYF. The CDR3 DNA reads TGTGCCAGCAGTGTCAGGGCCTACGAGCAGTACTTC.

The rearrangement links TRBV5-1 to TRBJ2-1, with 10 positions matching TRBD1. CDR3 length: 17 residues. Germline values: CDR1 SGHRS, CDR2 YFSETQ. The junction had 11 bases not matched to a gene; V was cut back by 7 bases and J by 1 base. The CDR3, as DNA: TGCGCCAGCCAGCCCAATCGGGGACAGGGGTCCTACAATGAGCAGTTCTTC. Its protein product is CASQPNRGQGSYNEQFF.

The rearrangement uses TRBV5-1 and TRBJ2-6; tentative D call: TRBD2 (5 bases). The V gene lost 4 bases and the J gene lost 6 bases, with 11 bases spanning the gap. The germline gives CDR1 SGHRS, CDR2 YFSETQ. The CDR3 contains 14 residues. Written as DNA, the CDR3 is TGCGCCAGCAGCCAAGGACGGGAGGCCAACGTCCTGACTTTC. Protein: CASSQGREANVLTF.

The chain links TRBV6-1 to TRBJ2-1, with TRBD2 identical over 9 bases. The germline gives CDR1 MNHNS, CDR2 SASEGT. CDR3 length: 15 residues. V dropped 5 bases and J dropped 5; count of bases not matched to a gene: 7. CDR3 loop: CASSFSLAGDNEQFF. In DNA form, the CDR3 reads TGTGCCAGCAGTTTTTCTTTAGCGGGAGACAATGAGCAGTTCTTC.

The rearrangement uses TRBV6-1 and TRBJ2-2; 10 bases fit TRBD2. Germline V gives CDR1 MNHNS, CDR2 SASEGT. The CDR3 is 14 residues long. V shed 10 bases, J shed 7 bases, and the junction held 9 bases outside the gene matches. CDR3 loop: CATRTSGAYGELFF. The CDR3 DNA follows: TGTGCCACCAGGACTAGCGGCGCATACGGGGAGCTGTTTTTT.

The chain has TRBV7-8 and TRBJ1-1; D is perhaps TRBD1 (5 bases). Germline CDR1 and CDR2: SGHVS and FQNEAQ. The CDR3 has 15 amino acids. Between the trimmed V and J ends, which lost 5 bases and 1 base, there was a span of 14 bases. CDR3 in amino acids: CASSAGGRANTEAFF. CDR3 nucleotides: TGTGCCAGCAGCGCTGGGGGGAGGGCGAACACTGAAGCTTTCTTT.

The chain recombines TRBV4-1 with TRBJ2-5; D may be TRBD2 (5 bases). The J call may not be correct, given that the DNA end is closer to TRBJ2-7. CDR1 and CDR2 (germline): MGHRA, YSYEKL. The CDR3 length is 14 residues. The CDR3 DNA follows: TGCGCCAGCAGCCAAACCCAGCGGCCCGACGAGCAGTACTTC. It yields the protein CASSQTQRPDEQYF.

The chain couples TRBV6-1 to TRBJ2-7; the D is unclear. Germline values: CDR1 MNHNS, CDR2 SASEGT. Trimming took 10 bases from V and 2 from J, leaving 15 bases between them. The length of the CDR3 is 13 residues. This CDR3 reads CATRLMKAYEQYF. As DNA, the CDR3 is TGTGCCACCAGACTCATGAAGGCCTACGAGCAGTACTTC.

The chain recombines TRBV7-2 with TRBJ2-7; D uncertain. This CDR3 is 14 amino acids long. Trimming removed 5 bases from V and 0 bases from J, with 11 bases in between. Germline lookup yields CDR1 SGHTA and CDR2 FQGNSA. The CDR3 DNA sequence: TGTGCCAGCAGCCTGGGTAAAGGCTCCTACGAGCAGTACTTC. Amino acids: CASSLGKGSYEQYF.

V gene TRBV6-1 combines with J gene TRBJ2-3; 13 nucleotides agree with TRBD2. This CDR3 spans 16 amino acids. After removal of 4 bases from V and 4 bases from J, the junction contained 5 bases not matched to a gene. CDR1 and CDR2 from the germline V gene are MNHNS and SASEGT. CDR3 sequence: CASSGGLAGVSDTQYF. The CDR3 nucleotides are TGTGCCAGCAGTGGCGGACTAGCGGGAGTATCAGATACGCAGTATTTT.

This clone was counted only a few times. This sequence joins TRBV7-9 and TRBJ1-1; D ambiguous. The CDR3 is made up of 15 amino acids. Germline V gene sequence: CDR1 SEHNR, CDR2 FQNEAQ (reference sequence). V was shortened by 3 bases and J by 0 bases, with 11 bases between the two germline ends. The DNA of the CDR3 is TGTGCCAGCAGCTTCAGGACTGACCTGAACACTGAAGCTTTCTTT. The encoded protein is CASSFRTDLNTEAFF.

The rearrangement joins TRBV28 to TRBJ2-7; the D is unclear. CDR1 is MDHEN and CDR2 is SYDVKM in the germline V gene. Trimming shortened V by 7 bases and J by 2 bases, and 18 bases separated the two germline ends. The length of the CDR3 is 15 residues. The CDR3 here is CASIPLGDSTYEQYF. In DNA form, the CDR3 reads TGTGCCAGCATTCCTTTGGGTGACTCGACCTACGAGCAGTACTTC.

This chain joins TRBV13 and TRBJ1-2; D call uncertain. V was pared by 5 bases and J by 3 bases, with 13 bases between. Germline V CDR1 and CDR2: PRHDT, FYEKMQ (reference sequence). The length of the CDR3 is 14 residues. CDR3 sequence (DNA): TGTGCCAGCAGCACATATTCAGGATACTATGGCTACACCTTC. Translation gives CASSTYSGYYGYTF. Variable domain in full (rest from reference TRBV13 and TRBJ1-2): AAGVIQSPRHLIKEKRETATLKCYPIPRHDTVYWYQQGPGQDPQFLISFYEKMQSDKGSIPDRFSAQQFSDYHSELNMSSLELGDSALYFCASSTYSGYYGYTFGSGTRLTVV.